This T cell receptor (beta chain) was identified in a study of blood T cell repertoires in COVID-19. Trimming left V 6 bases short and J 5 bases short, with 7 bases between. The CDR3 is 11 residues long. TCRdb keeps only in-frame clones here, not all; method: immunoSEQ multiplex PCR. The data show about 250,000 clones, with roughly 91% seen just once and more than 0.75% held by the top ten. This clonotype was sampled from a man aged 30 to 45 with acute or convalescent COVID-19. The sequencing input was peripheral blood. The rearrangement uses TRBV12-3 or TRBV12-4 and TRBJ1-1; no definite D call. As DNA, the CDR3 is TGTGCCAGCAGCCCGGGGACTGAAGCTTTCTTT. This translates into CASSPGTEAFF.